The next 8 T cell receptor beta chains were all read from a single sample in a study of early T cells in non-severe SARS-CoV-2 infection. MiXCR, applied by TCRdb to the 5' RACE reads, yields one record per CDR3 protein. The sample shows 45,000 to 60,000 distinct CDR3 sequences, around 9.3% of them seen only once. The sample consisted of whole blood. The receptors shown here come from an adult who was a healthcare worker with PCR-confirmed SARS-CoV-2 infection or an uninfected control (not recorded which).

The chain uses TRBV4-1 and TRBJ2-1; D unclear. V shed 3 bases and J shed 7 bases, with 10 bases lying between them. This CDR3 contains 13 residues. Germline CDR1 and CDR2: MGHRA and YSYEKL. CDR3 region: CASSQGLRNEQFF. The CDR3 region has the DNA TGCGCCAGCAGCCAGGGGTTGAGAAATGAGCAGTTCTTC.

This sequence joins TRBV12-3 or TRBV12-4 and TRBJ2-7; perhaps D is TRBD1 or TRBD2 (5 bases each). Trimming removed 10 bases at V and 5 bases at J, with 12 bases between. The CDR3 has 11 amino acids. The CDR3 here is CATSRGDEQYF. CDR3 nucleotide sequence: TGTGCCACCTCGAGGGGTGACGAGCAGTACTTC.

This clonotype was observed at least ten times. CDR3: CASSGKTGPPNEQFF. DNA for the CDR3: TGTGCCAGCTCAGGGAAAACCGGGCCACCCAATGAGCAGTTCTTC. V is TRBV18 and J is TRBJ2-1; D remains unclear. Germline V lookup: CDR1 KGHSH, CDR2 LQKENI. The CDR3 totals 15 residues. V lost 5 bases to trimming and J lost 6 bases, with 17 bases between them.

This clonotype was detected many times. This chain joins TRBV13 and TRBJ2-1; 10 bases match TRBD2. The CDR3 extends over 13 amino acids. Germline V gives CDR1 PRHDT, CDR2 FYEKMQ (reference sequence). J lost 16 bases, V lost 3 bases, and 9 bases had no gene match. Here the CDR3 reads CASSFSGTSENFF. CDR3 coding DNA: TGTGCCAGCAGCTTTTCCGGGACTAGCGAGAATTTCTTC.

This clonotype appeared a few times. The V call is TRBV6-2 or TRBV6-3, the J call TRBJ2-5; a weak D match, TRBD2 (5 bases). The germline gives CDR1 MNHEY, CDR2 SVGEGT. Trimming cost V 4 bases and J 1 base, with 7 bases left between them. The CDR3 length is 13 residues. CDR3 in DNA: TGTGCCAGCAGTTTCGAGGGCCAAGAGACCCAGTACTTC. Translation gives CASSFEGQETQYF.

This clonotype was picked up many times. The chain combines TRBV4-1 with TRBJ2-3; D is unclear. Trimming removed 4 bases at V and 1 base at J, with 12 bases between. The CDR3 covers 15 residues. The V gene's germline CDR1 is MGHRA and CDR2 YSYEKL. Here the CDR3 reads CASSLMGTGTDTQYF. CDR3 nucleotide sequence: TGCGCCAGCAGCCTGATGGGTACTGGCACAGATACGCAGTATTTT.

This clonotype has at least ten counts. The V call is TRBV5-1, the J call TRBJ2-3; no clear D. The CDR3 sequence is 15 residues long. The ends were cut back, 1 base at V and 0 bases at J, with 9 bases in the middle. In germline, CDR1 is SGHRS, CDR2 YFSETQ. CDR3 DNA: TGCGCCAGCAGCTTGTTGGCAGCAAGCACAGATACGCAGTATTTT. This encodes CASSLLAASTDTQYF.

This clonotype was seen ten or more times. The chain has TRBV4-1 and TRBJ1-1; 7 nucleotides align to TRBD1. Per germline, CDR1 MGHRA and CDR2 YSYEKL. With 4 bases clipped from V and 10 bases from J, the junction kept 9 bases outside the gene matches. There are 13 residues in the CDR3. This CDR3 reads CASSLQGQGVAFF. The CDR3 region has the DNA TGCGCCAGCAGCCTTCAGGGCCAGGGGGTAGCTTTCTTT.